These 24 T cell receptor beta chains were all obtained from the same sample, sequenced in a study of read filtering for tumor transcriptome and immune sequencing. From approximately 400 ng of RNA, a library with molecular barcoded alpha/delta and beta/gamma adaptors was made. TCRdb itself ran the reads through MiXCR, one entry per CDR3 protein. The table records fewer than 45,000 distinct CDR3 sequences, roughly 12% of them present only once. Sequences were obtained from a population of CD138-negative cells sorted from bone marrow. These receptors all stem from a donor aged 40 or older with multiple myeloma.

Notes on this clonotype: A clone one base away is much larger, so this may be a read error. The CDR3 region is CASSRAEGRETQYF. The CDR3 nucleotides read TGTGCCAGCAGCCGAGCAGAGGGAAGAGAGACCCAGTACTTC. V is TRBV7-8 and J is TRBJ2-5; a weak D match, TRBD2 (5 bases). Germline V lookup: CDR1 SGHVS, CDR2 FQNEAQ. Trimming removed 5 bases from V and 4 bases from J, with 14 bases in between. The CDR3 is 14 amino acids.

The V and J genes are TRBV15 and TRBJ1-5; 10 nucleotides match TRBD1. V shed 3 bases, J shed 7 bases, and the junction held 6 bases outside the gene matches. In germline, CDR1 is LNHNV, CDR2 YYDKDF (reference sequence). The CDR3 is 15 residues long. The CDR3 coding sequence is TGTGCCACCAGCAGCCTGACAGGGGGCAGGCAGCCCCAGCATTTT. This sequence encodes CATSSLTGGRQPQHF.

This clonotype was counted at least ten times. V and J are TRBV2 and TRBJ2-3; 12 positions agree with TRBD2. Germline V gene sequence: CDR1 SNHLY, CDR2 FYNNEI. V dropped 5 bases and J dropped 7; count of bases not matched to a gene: 7. The CDR3 loop spans 15 amino acids. As DNA, the CDR3 is TGTGCCAGCAGTAAGACTAGCGGGAGCAGGAATACGCAGTATTTT. Protein: CASSKTSGSRNTQYF.

This clonotype was observed at least ten times. The gene calls are TRBV11-2 and TRBJ1-2; D gene unclear. This CDR3 has 16 amino acids. The V and J ends lost 5 bases and 2 bases respectively, with 18 bases between them. The germline V gene encodes CDR1 SGHAT and CDR2 FQNNGV. The CDR3 loop is CASSQAGDIGNYGYTF. The CDR3 DNA reads TGTGCCAGCAGCCAGGCAGGTGACATTGGAAACTATGGCTACACCTTC.

There are many counts of this clonotype. The chain couples TRBV10-3 to TRBJ2-7; TRBD2 aligns across 8 bases. Looked up from germline, CDR1 is ENHRY and CDR2 is SYGVKD. Losses at the gene ends were 6 bases for V and 3 bases for J; bases not matched to a gene: 7. CDR3 length: 14 amino acids. The CDR3 DNA reads TGTGCCATCAGAGATTTAGCGGGATACTACGAGCAGTACTTC. Translation: CAIRDLAGYYEQYF.

The sample holds a few counts of this clonotype. V is TRBV6-5 and J is TRBJ2-5; 7 bases are shared with TRBD2. Germline V lookup: CDR1 MNHEY, CDR2 SVGAGI. This CDR3 has 13 amino acids. Trimming took 6 bases from V and 4 from J; bases not matched to a gene: 5. CDR3 amino acids: CASRVGGVETQYF. The CDR3 DNA sequence: TGTGCCAGCAGGGTGGGAGGGGTAGAGACCCAGTACTTC.

This clonotype was seen at least ten times. The V call is TRBV28, the J call TRBJ2-7; 9 bases line up with TRBD1. The V gene's germline CDR1 is MDHEN and CDR2 SYDVKM. The CDR3 runs to 13 residues. V trimming: 8 bases; J trimming: 3 bases; junction bases outside the gene matches: 5. The CDR3 DNA sequence: TGTGCCAGCCAGGACAGGGGATTCTACGAGCAGTACTTC. Translation gives CASQDRGFYEQYF. The variable domain in full, completed from reference TRBV28 and TRBJ2-7, reads DVKVTQSSRYLVKRTGEKVFLECVQDMDHENMFWYRQDPGLGLRLIYFSYDVKMKEKGDIPEGYSVSREKKERFSLILESASTNQTSMYLCASQDRGFYEQYFGPGTRLTVT.

At least ten counts were recorded for this clonotype. The chain employs TRBV4-3 and TRBJ2-4; D uncertain. Germline V gene data show CDR1 as LGHNA and CDR2 as YSLEER. The CDR3 has 15 residues. V lost 0 bases and J 4 bases, leaving 10 bases between the germline ends. The CDR3: CASSQDAQSKNIQYF. CDR3 nucleotide sequence: TGCGCCAGCAGCCAAGACGCTCAGTCAAAAAACATTCAGTACTTC.

Ten or more counts support this clonotype. The CDR3 loop is CASTPGSGNTDTQYF. CDR3 nucleotide sequence: TGTGCCAGCACGCCCGGTAGCGGAAACACAGATACGCAGTATTTT. V and J are TRBV2 and TRBJ2-3; D might be TRBD2 (6 bases). CDR1 and CDR2 from the germline V gene are SNHLY and FYNNEI. The CDR3 contains 15 residues. V lost 7 bases and J 2 bases, leaving 16 bases between the germline ends.

In its sample, this clonotype was seen many times. The rearrangement uses TRBV12-3 or TRBV12-4 and TRBJ2-5; D ambiguous. The CDR3 totals 13 residues. V shed 5 bases and J shed 1 base, with 8 bases lying between them. The DNA for the CDR3 is TGTGCCAGCAGTATACGACCCCAAGAGACCCAGTACTTC. Its protein is CASSIRPQETQYF.

Remarks on this clonotype: A far larger clone differs by one base, so this is likely a read error. This chain connects TRBV6-9 to TRBJ2-5, with D possibly being TRBD1 (5 bases). The CDR3 consists of 12 residues. From germline, CDR1 is MNHGY and CDR2 SVAAGI. The CDR3 spells CTSYRSQETQYF. CDR3 DNA sequence: TGTACCAGCTACAGGTCCCAAGAGACCCAGTACTTC.

This clonotype was observed at least ten times. This chain connects TRBV27 to TRBJ2-1; D perhaps matches TRBD1 (5 bases). The V end lost 5 bases, the J end lost 7 bases, and 12 bases lay between the germline ends. CDR1 is MNHEY, CDR2 SMNVEV, per germline (reference sequence). The length of the CDR3 is 13 residues. Here the CDR3 reads CASSRQFWNEQFF. CDR3 nucleotide sequence: TGTGCCAGCAGTCGACAGTTTTGGAATGAGCAGTTCTTC.

This chain connects TRBV12-3 or TRBV12-4 to TRBJ2-5; 7 bases are shared with TRBD1. Germline trimming cut 4 bases from V and 10 bases from J; bases unmatched to any gene: 21. The CDR3 is made up of 17 amino acids. The CDR3 DNA sequence: TGTGCCAGCAGTTACCTCTCCGACGCTCTAAATCAGGGGGACCAGTACTTC. It translates to CASSYLSDALNQGDQYF.

This clonotype showed up just once. Given a much more abundant clone one base away, this may be a read error. The chain carries TRBV28 and TRBJ1-1, with TRBD1 as a possible D gene (5 bases). Germline CDR1 is MDHEN and CDR2 is SYDVKM. CDR3 size: 17 residues. Trimming took 6 bases from V and 1 from J, leaving 21 bases between them. DNA for the CDR3: TGTGCCAGCAGCCCACCCCCGCAGATGACAGCGAACACTGAAGCTTTCTTT. Protein product: CASSPPPQMTANTEAFF.

This clonotype was counted many times. The chain couples TRBV27 to TRBJ1-1; no definite D call. CDR3 size: 14 residues. The V end lost 6 bases, the J end lost 6 bases, and 17 bases lay between the germline ends. Germline-derived CDR1 and CDR2 are MNHEY and SMNVEV (reference sequence). The DNA for the CDR3 is TGTGCCAGCAGGGTCGTAGGGCAACAATCTGAAGCTTTCTTT. Translation: CASRVVGQQSEAFF.

V and J are TRBV20-1 and TRBJ1-5, with TRBD1 matching over 9 bases. The V segment lost 0 bases and the J segment 5 bases; nucleotides outside the gene matches: 5. Germline V lookup: CDR1 DFQATT, CDR2 SNEGSKA (reference sequence). The CDR3 has 15 amino acids. CDR3 sequence reads: CSARERQGVHQPQHF. CDR3 DNA sequence: TGCAGTGCTAGAGAACGACAGGGGGTCCATCAGCCCCAGCATTTT.

This clonotype is termed medium-sized (0.01 to 0.1%). J is TRBJ2-1 and V is TRBV20-1, with D unclear. V dropped 5 bases and J dropped 5 bases, with 13 bases sitting between them. The length of the CDR3 is 13 residues. The germline CDR1 and CDR2 sequences are DFQATT and SNEGSKA (reference sequence). CDR3 residues: CSAPGRIDNEQFF. The CDR3 nucleotides are TGCAGTGCTCCGGGCCGTATTGACAATGAGCAGTTCTTC.

This clonotype was recorded many times. The chain links TRBV19 to TRBJ2-3; D possibly corresponds to TRBD1 (5 bases). The V gene lost 3 bases and the J gene lost 4 bases, with 14 bases spanning the gap. CDR1 is LNHDA, CDR2 SQIVND, per germline (reference sequence). The CDR3 totals 15 residues. In nucleotides, the CDR3 is TGTGCCAGTAGTATCGAGTCGGCAGGGTCAGATACGCAGTATTTT. This sequence encodes CASSIESAGSDTQYF.

The chain recombines TRBV6-2 or TRBV6-3 with TRBJ2-7; the match to TRBD1 covers 9 bases. With 3 bases clipped from V and 2 bases from J, the junction kept 14 bases outside the gene matches. Germline V gene data show CDR1 as MNHEY and CDR2 as SVGEGT. This CDR3 has 18 residues. CDR3 DNA: TGTGCCAGCAGTTATCGGACAGGGGTTGGACGGGCTACCTACGAGCAGTACTTC. Translating gives CASSYRTGVGRATYEQYF.

This clonotype was picked up many times. The chain has TRBV29-1 and TRBJ2-7; 8 bases map to TRBD2. This CDR3 comprises 14 residues. Germline CDR1 is SQVTM and CDR2 is ANQGSEA. V lost 6 bases to trimming and J lost 3 bases; unmatched junction nucleotides: 10. As DNA, the CDR3 is TGCAGCGTCCCCGGGGAGGCGGGAGGCTACGAGCAGTACTTC. Protein product: CSVPGEAGGYEQYF.

This clonotype was seen at least ten times. The rearrangement uses TRBV7-6 and TRBJ2-7; 10 bases agree with TRBD2. The CDR3 extends over 16 amino acids. V lost 5 bases and J lost 0; bases outside the gene matches: 7. Germline assignment: CDR1 SGHVS and CDR2 FNYEAQ. CDR3 region: CASSPSIAGGSYEQYF. For the CDR3, the DNA is TGTGCCAGCAGCCCCTCGATAGCGGGAGGCTCCTACGAGCAGTACTTC.

This clonotype was detected only a few times. The V gene is TRBV10-3, the J gene TRBJ2-1; 11 bases align to TRBD2. There are 16 residues in the CDR3. Germline CDR1 is ENHRY and CDR2 is SYGVKD. V lost 7 bases and J lost 2; bases outside the gene matches: 7. CDR3 in amino acids: CAITPGLAGPYNEQFF. The CDR3 DNA follows: TGTGCCATCACTCCCGGACTAGCGGGTCCCTACAATGAGCAGTTCTTC.

The rearrangement joins TRBV29-1 to TRBJ1-2; D is unclear. V was cut by 4 bases and J by 0 bases, with 15 bases left in between. Germline V gene data show CDR1 as SQVTM and CDR2 as ANQGSEA. The CDR3 consists of 15 residues. This chain's CDR3 is CSVGVFALANYGYTF. In DNA, the CDR3 is TGCAGCGTTGGCGTCTTCGCATTAGCTAACTATGGCTACACCTTC.

This clonotype was counted many times. The chain combines TRBV6-5 with TRBJ2-1; D may be TRBD2 (6 bases). The CDR3 loop spans 15 amino acids. The V end was cut by 4 bases, the J end by 9 bases, with 19 bases between. Germline CDR1 reads MNHEY; CDR2 reads SVGAGI. CDR3 nucleotide sequence: TGTGCCAGCAGTTTTTCGGGAGTTGTACGGGGTGAGCAGTTCTTC. Protein product: CASSFSGVVRGEQFF.